Shown below are 17 T cell receptor beta chains from a single sample sequenced in a study of blood T cells in healthy people across ages. Combining a sample-barcoded 5' primer with a J-beta primer mix, a second PCR ran for 7 to 11 cycles. TCRdb recomputed calls from the 5' RACE reads with MiXCR, one row per CDR3 protein. The top ten clones hold around 3.6% of a sample with 780,000 or so distinct CDR3 sequences, roughly 25% of them seen once. This sample also belongs to another study, concerning T cells of mothers and their children.

Sequencing input: blood. The receptor set was obtained from a boy under 18 in good health.

This clonotype was seen a single time. The chain links TRBV6-2 or TRBV6-3 to TRBJ2-7, with a possible D match to TRBD1 (6 bases). Germline CDR1 MNHEY, CDR2 SVGEGT. The CDR3 has 14 amino acids. V shed 8 bases and J shed 0 bases, with 14 bases lying between them. The CDR3 bases are TGTGCCAGCGGATCAACAGGGTTCTCCTACGAGCAGTACTTC. Protein product: CASGSTGFSYEQYF.

The chain employs TRBV19 and TRBJ2-5; perhaps D is TRBD1 or TRBD2 (5 bases each). The J call may be faulty, since TRBJ2-7 better matches the DNA end. The V gene's germline CDR1 is LNHDA and CDR2 SQIVND (reference sequence). There are 14 residues in the CDR3. CDR3 coding DNA: TGTGCCAGTAGTAGGGACGGCCCCTCCTACGAGCAGTACTTC. Amino acid sequence: CASSRDGPSYEQYF.

J is TRBJ1-4 and V is TRBV4-3, with D perhaps matching TRBD1 (5 bases). Germline V lookup: CDR1 LGHNA, CDR2 YSLEER. V dropped 0 bases and J dropped 0 bases, with 17 bases sitting between them. This CDR3 spans 19 amino acids. CDR3 nucleotide sequence: TGCGCCAGCAGCCAAGATCGGGGCGGAGGAAAAGCAACTAATGAAAAACTGTTTTTT. Its translation: CASSQDRGGGKATNEKLFF.

The chain is built from TRBV5-1 and TRBJ2-5, with 13 positions matching TRBD2. CDR3 size: 16 residues. J was trimmed by 4 bases and V by 4 bases; bases with no gene match: 7. From germline, CDR1 is SGHRS and CDR2 YFSETQ. CDR3 coding DNA: TGCGCCAGCAGCCGCACTAGCGGGGGGGCCAGAGAGACCCAGTACTTC. Translating gives CASSRTSGGARETQYF.

This clonotype was found many times. The V gene is TRBV21-1, the J gene TRBJ2-7; TRBD1 was called by the table and not checked on the DNA. TRBV21-1 corresponds to a pseudogene. The length of the CDR3 is 13 residues. The DNA of the CDR3 is TGTGCCAGCAAGAGACAGGGGGCGGGAGAGCAGTACTTC. This sequence encodes CASKRQGAGEQYF.

V and J are TRBV20-1 and TRBJ2-1, with TRBD2 matching over 13 bases. The V gene end was trimmed by 0 bases and the J gene end by 10 bases; junction bases not matched to a gene: 6. Germline V gene data show CDR1 as DFQATT and CDR2 as SNEGSKA (reference sequence). This CDR3 contains 15 residues. CDR3 in DNA: TGCAGTGCTAGAGACCCGGGACTAGCGGGGCCAGAGCAGTTCTTC. It yields the protein CSARDPGLAGPEQFF.

The CDR3 is CASSLAVSDTEAFF. The CDR3 DNA reads as TGTGCCAGCAGCTTAGCGGTCAGCGACACTGAAGCTTTCTTT. The chain links TRBV7-8 to TRBJ1-1; no firm D call. The CDR3 loop spans 14 amino acids. Trimming took 0 bases from V and 3 from J, leaving 8 bases between them. Germline assignment: CDR1 SGHVS and CDR2 FQNEAQ. Drawing the rest from reference TRBV7-8 and TRBJ1-1, the complete variable domain is GAGVSQSPRYKVAKRGQDVALRCDPISGHVSLFWYQQALGQGPEFLTYFQNEAQLDKSGLPSDRFFAERPEGSVSTLKIQRTQQEDSAVYLCASSLAVSDTEAFFGQGTRLTVV.

This clonotype was found a few times. The rearrangement joins TRBV19 to TRBJ2-5, with D unclear. The DNA end is more similar to TRBJ2-1, so the J call may be wrong. Germline CDR1 and CDR2: LNHDA and SQIVND (reference sequence). The CDR3 contains 14 residues. This CDR3 reads CASSIDNPYNEQFF. The CDR3 bases are TGTGCCAGTAGTATAGATAACCCCTACAATGAGCAGTTCTTC.

This clonotype was counted a few times. The CDR3 DNA is TGTGCCAGCAGTTACAAGGCCGGAATCGGGGAGCTGTTTTTT. This codes for CASSYKAGIGELFF. J is TRBJ2-2 and V is TRBV6-5; D is undetermined. The CDR3 runs to 14 residues. Trimming took off 2 bases at V and 7 bases at J, with 11 bases between the two ends. Germline V CDR1 and CDR2: MNHEY, SVGAGI.

This clonotype occurred a few times. The J gene is TRBJ2-3, the V gene TRBV7-2, with a weak D call TRBD2 (5 bases). Trimming removed 5 bases from V and 9 bases from J, with 24 bases in between. This CDR3 has 16 amino acids. Germline values: CDR1 SGHTA, CDR2 FQGNSA. The CDR3 DNA follows: TGTGCCAGCAGCCCAAGAGGGCAGCTTAATACCCCAACGCAGTATTTT. It specifies CASSPRGQLNTPTQYF. Using reference TRBV7-2 and TRBJ2-3 for the parts outside the CDR3, the full variable domain is GAGVSQSPSNKVTEKGKDVELRCDPISGHTALYWYRQSLGQGLEFLIYFQGNSAPDKSGLPSDRFSAERTGGSVSTLTIQRTQQEDSAVYLCASSPRGQLNTPTQYFGPGTRLTVL.

V and J are TRBV6-2 or TRBV6-3 and TRBJ1-3; D gene unclear. V shed 5 bases and J shed 0 bases, with 8 bases lying between them. The CDR3 contains 14 residues. The germline V gene has CDR1 MNHEY and CDR2 SVGEGT. This CDR3 is CASSAGSSGNTIYF. CDR3 nucleotides: TGTGCCAGCAGTGCCGGCAGCTCTGGAAACACCATATATTTT.

The table lists this clonotype with a few counts. The V call is TRBV20-1, the J call TRBJ2-7; D unresolved. Trimming removed 0 bases from V and 3 bases from J, with 21 bases in between. Looked up from germline, CDR1 is DFQATT and CDR2 is SNEGSKA (reference sequence). This CDR3 is 17 amino acids long. This chain's CDR3 is CSARDHMRAESIYEQYF. CDR3 bases: TGCAGTGCTAGAGACCACATGCGAGCAGAATCTATCTACGAGCAGTACTTC.

This chain connects TRBV29-1 to TRBJ2-7; possibly TRBD1 or TRBD2 for D (5 bases each). The CDR3 is made up of 12 amino acids. Germline V gene lookup returns CDR1 SQVTM and CDR2 ANQGSEA. V dropped 6 bases and J dropped 6 bases, with 15 bases sitting between them. The CDR3 reads CSVSYIGGEQYF. CDR3 nucleotide sequence: TGCAGCGTGAGTTACATTGGGGGCGAGCAGTACTTC.

The chain couples TRBV9 to TRBJ1-1, with 8 bases that match TRBD1. Germline CDR1 is SGDLS and CDR2 is YYNGEE. Trimming removed 0 bases from V and 11 bases from J; junction bases left unmatched: 6. The CDR3 extends over 13 amino acids. CDR3 sequence reads: CASSVGFGTGAFF. The CDR3 DNA is TGTGCCAGCAGCGTAGGGTTCGGGACAGGTGCTTTCTTT.

This chain links TRBV20-1 with TRBJ2-1, with 7 bases matching TRBD1. This CDR3 contains 12 residues. V shed 4 bases and J 5 bases; nucleotides not matched to a gene: 2. The germline V gene encodes CDR1 DFQATT and CDR2 SNEGSKA (reference sequence). Here the CDR3 reads CSANRGNNEQFF. As DNA, the CDR3 is TGCAGTGCTAACAGGGGAAACAATGAGCAGTTCTTC.

Regarding this clonotype: This clone may be a read error of a much larger clone one base away. The genes are TRBV7-9 and TRBJ1-2, with D hard to call. Germline V gene data show CDR1 as SEHNR and CDR2 as FQNEAQ (reference sequence). This CDR3 spans 12 amino acids. The CDR3 DNA sequence: TGTGCCAGCGGCTTAACAGTCTATGGCTACACCTTC. Protein product: CASGLTVYGYTF.

As to this clonotype: At one of its ends the junction is not consistent with the germline gene, which may arise from a read error. V is TRBV20-1 and J is TRBJ2-3; tentatively, D is TRBD1 (5 bases). The CDR3 totals 14 residues. Germline lookup yields CDR1 DFQATT and CDR2 SNEGSKA (reference sequence). The CDR3 spells CSAIAQEYTDAQYF. CDR3 nucleotide sequence: TGCAGTGCTATTGCACAGGAGTACACAGATGCGCAGTATTTT.